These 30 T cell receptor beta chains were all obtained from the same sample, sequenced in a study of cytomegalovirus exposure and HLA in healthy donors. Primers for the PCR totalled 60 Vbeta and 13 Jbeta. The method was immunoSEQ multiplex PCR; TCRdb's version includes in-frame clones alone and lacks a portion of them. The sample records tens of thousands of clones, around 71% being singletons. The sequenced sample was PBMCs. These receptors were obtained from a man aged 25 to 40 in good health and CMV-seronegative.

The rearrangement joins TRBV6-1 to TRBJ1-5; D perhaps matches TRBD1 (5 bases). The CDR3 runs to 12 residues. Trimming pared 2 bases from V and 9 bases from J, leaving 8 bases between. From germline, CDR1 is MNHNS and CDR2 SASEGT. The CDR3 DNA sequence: TGTGCCAGCAGTGAATCCCAGGGGCCCCAGCATTTT. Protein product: CASSESQGPQHF.

In DNA form, the CDR3 reads TGTGCCTGGGGACTAGCCGTGTACAACTCCTACGAGCAGTACTTC. Its translation: CAWGLAVYNSYEQYF. This chain connects TRBV30 to TRBJ2-7; 8 nucleotides line up with TRBD2. The germline V gene has CDR1 GTSNPN and CDR2 SVGIG (reference sequence). The CDR3 is 15 residues long. V gave up 5 bases and J gave up 0 bases; unmatched junction bases: 9.

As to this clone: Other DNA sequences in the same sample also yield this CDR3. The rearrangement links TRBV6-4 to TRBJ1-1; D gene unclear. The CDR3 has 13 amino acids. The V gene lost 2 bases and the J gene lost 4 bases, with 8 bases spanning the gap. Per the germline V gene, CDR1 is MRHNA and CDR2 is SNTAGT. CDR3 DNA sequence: TGTGCCAGCAGTGACAGGGAGGGCACTGAAGCTTTCTTT. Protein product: CASSDREGTEAFF.

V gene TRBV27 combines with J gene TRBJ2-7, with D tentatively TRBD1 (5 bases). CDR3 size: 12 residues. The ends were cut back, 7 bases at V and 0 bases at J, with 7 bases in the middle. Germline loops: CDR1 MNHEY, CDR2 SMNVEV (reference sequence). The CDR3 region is CASTDSSYEQYF. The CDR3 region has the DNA TGTGCCAGCACTGACAGCTCCTACGAGCAGTACTTC.

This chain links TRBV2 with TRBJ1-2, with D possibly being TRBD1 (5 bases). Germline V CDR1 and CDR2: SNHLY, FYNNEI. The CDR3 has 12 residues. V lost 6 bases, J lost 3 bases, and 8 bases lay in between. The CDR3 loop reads CASRGGDYGYTF. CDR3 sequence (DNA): TGTGCCAGCAGGGGGGGTGACTATGGCTACACCTTC.

CDR3 bases: TGTGCCAGCAGTGTTGACCACCAGGCAGGAAACACCATATATTTT. This codes for CASSVDHQAGNTIYF. The chain links TRBV2 to TRBJ1-3; no clear D gene. The germline CDR1 and CDR2 sequences are SNHLY and FYNNEI. The V end lost 4 bases, the J end lost 4 bases, and 14 bases lay between the germline ends. The CDR3 has 15 amino acids.

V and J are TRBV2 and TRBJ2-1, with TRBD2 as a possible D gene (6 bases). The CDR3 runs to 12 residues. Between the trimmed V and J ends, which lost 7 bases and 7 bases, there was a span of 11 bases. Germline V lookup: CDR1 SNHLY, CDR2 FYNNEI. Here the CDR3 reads CASTALANEQFF. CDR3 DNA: TGTGCCAGCACCGCACTAGCTAATGAGCAGTTCTTC.

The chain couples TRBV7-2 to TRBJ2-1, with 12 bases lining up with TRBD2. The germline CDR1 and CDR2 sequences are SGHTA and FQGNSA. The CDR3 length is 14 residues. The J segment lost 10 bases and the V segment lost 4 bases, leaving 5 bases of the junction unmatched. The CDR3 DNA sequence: TGTGCCAGCAGCTCCCTAGCGGGGGGGAGGGAGCAGTTCTTC. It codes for CASSSLAGGREQFF.

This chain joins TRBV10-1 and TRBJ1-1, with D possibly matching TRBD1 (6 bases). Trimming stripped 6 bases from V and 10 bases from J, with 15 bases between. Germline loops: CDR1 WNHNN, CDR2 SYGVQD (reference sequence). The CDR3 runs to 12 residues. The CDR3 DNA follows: TGCGCCAGCAGCCCCAGGGGCGGACGAGCTTTCTTT. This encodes CASSPRGGRAFF.

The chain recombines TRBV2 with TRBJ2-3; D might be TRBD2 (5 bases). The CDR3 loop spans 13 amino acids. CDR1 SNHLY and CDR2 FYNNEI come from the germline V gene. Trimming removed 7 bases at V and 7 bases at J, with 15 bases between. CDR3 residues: CASNGGLLNTQYF. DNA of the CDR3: TGTGCCAGCAATGGAGGACTCCTTAATACGCAGTATTTT.

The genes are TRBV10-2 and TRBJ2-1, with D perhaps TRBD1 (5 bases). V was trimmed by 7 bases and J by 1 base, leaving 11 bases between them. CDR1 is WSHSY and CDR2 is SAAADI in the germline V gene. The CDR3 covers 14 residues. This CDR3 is CASTKGVSYNEQFF. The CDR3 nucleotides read TGCGCCAGCACCAAAGGGGTTTCCTACAATGAGCAGTTCTTC.

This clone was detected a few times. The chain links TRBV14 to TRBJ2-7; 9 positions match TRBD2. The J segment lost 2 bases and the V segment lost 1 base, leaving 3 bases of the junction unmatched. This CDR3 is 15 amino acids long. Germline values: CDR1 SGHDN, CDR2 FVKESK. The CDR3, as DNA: TGTGCCAGCAGCCAAGGGCTAGCGGGGACCTACGAGCAGTACTTC. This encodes CASSQGLAGTYEQYF.

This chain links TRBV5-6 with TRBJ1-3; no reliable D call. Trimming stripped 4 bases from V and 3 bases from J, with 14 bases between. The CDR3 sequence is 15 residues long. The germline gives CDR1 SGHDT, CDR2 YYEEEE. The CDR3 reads CASSMRSIFGNTIYF. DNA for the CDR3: TGTGCCAGCAGCATGAGATCTATCTTTGGAAACACCATATATTTT. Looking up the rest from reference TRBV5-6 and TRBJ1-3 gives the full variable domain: DAGVTQSPTHLIKTRGQQVTLRCSPKSGHDTVSWYQQALGQGPQFIFQYYEEEERQRGNFPDRFSGHQFPNYSSELNVNALLLGDSALYLCASSMRSIFGNTIYFGEGSWLTVV.

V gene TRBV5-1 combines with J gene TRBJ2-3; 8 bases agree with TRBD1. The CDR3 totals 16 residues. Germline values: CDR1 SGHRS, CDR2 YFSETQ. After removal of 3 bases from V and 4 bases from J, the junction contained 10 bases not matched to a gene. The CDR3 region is CASSSAQGAGADTQYF. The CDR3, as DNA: TGCGCCAGCAGCTCCGCCCAGGGGGCCGGGGCAGATACGCAGTATTTT.

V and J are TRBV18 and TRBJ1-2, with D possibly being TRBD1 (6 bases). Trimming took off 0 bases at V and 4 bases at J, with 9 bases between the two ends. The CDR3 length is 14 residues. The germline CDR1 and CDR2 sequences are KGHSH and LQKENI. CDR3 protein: CASSPPGGGYGYTF. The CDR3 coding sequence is TGTGCCAGCTCACCACCGGGAGGGGGCTATGGCTACACCTTC.

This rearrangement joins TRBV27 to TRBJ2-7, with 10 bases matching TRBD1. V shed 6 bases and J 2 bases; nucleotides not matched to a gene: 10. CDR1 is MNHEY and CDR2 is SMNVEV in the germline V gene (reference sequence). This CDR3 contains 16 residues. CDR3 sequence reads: CASSPSTGGLTYEQYF. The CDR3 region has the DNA TGTGCCAGCAGCCCATCGACAGGGGGCCTAACCTACGAGCAGTACTTC.

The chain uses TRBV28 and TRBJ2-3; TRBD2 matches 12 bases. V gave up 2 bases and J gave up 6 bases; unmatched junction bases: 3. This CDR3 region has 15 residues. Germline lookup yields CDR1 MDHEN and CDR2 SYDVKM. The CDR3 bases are TGTGCCAGCAGTTTACTAGCGGGAGGGCCGGATACGCAGTATTTT. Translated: CASSLLAGGPDTQYF.

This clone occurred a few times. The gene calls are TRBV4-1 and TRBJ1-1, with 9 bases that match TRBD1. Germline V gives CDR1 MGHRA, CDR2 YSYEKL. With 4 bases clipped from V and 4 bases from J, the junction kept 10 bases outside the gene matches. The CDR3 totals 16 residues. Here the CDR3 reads CASSRAAGTGTTEAFF. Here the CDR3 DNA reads TGCGCCAGCAGCCGAGCCGCCGGGACAGGGACCACTGAAGCTTTCTTT.

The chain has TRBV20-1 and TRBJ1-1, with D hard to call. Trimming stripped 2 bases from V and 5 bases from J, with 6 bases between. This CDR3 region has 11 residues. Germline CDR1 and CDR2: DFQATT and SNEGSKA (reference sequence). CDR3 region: CSARSSTEAFF. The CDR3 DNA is TGCAGTGCTAGATCGTCGACTGAAGCTTTCTTT.

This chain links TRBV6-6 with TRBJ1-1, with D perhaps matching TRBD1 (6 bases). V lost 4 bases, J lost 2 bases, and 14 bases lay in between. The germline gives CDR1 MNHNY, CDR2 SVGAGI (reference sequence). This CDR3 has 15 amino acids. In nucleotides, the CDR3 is TGTGCCAGCAGTTTCGTCACAGGGTATAACACTGAAGCTTTCTTT. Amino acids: CASSFVTGYNTEAFF.

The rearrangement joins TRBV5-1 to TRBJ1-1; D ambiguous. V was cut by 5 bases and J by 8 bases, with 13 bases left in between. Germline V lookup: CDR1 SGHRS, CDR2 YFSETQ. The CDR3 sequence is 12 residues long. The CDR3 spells CASRQNALEAFF. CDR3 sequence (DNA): TGCGCCAGCAGACAGAACGCCTTGGAAGCTTTCTTT.

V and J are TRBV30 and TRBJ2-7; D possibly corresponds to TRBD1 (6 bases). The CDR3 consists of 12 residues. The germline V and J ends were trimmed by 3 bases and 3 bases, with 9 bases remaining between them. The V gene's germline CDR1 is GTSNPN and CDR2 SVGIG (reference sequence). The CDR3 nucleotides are TGTGCCTGGAGCCAGACAGGCTACGAGCAGTACTTC. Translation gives CAWSQTGYEQYF.

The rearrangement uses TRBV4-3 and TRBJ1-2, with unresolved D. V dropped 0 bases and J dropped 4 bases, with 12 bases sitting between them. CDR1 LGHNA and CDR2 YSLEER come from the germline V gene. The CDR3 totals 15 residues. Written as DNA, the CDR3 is TGCGCCAGCAGCCAAGAAGGAAGGGAGGGCTATGGCTACACCTTC. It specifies CASSQEGREGYGYTF.

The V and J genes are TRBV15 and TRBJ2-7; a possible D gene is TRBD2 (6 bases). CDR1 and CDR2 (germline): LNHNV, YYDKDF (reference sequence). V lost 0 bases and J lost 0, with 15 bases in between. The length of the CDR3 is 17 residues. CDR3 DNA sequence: TGTGCCACCAGCAGAGATATAGGTAGCGGCAGCTCCTACGAGCAGTACTTC. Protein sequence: CATSRDIGSGSSYEQYF.

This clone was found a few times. The CDR3 DNA is TGTGCCTGGAGTCGGGTTCGGCAGCCCCAGCATTTT. Residues: CAWSRVRQPQHF. This chain uses TRBV30 with TRBJ1-5, with unresolved D. CDR3 length: 12 amino acids. Germline V gene data show CDR1 as GTSNPN and CDR2 as SVGIG (reference sequence). V lost 2 bases and J lost 7, with 9 bases in between.

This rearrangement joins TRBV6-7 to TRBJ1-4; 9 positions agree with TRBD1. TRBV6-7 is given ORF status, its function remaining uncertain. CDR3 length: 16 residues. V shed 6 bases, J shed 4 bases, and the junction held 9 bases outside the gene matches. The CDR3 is CASRTGGAGDNEKLFF. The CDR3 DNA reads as TGTGCCAGCAGGACAGGGGGGGCAGGGGATAATGAAAAACTGTTTTTT.

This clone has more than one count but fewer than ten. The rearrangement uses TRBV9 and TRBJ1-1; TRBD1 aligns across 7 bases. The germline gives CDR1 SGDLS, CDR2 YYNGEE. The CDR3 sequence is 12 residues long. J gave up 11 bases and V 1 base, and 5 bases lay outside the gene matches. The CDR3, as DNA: TGTGCCAGCAGCGTACAGGGGGGTAGGGCTTTCTTT. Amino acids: CASSVQGGRAFF. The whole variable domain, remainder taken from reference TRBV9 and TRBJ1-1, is DSGVTQTPKHLITATGQRVTLRCSPRSGDLSVYWYQQSLDQGLQFLIQYYNGEERAKGNILERFSAQQFPDLHSELNLSSLELGDSALYFCASSVQGGRAFFGQGTRLTVV.

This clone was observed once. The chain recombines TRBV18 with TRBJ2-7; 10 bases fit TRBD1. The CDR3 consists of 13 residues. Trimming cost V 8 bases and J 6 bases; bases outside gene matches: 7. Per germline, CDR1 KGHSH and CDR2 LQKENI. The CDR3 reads CASGSDRGREQYF. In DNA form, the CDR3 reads TGTGCCAGCGGGAGCGACAGGGGGCGCGAGCAGTACTTC. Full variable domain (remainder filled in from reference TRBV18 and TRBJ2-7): NAGVMQNPRHLVRRRGQEARLRCSPMKGHSHVYWYRQLPEEGLKFMVYLQKENIIDESGMPKERFSAEFPKEGPSILRIQQVVRGDSAAYFCASGSDRGREQYFGPGTRLTVT.

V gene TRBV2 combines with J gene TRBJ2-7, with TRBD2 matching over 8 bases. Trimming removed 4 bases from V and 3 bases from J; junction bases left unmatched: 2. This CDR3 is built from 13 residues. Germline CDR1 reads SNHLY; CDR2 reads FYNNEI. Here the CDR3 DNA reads TGTGCCAGCAGTGTCGGGAGGGACTACGAGCAGTACTTC. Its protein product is CASSVGRDYEQYF. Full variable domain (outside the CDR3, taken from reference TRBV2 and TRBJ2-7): EPEVTQTPSHQVTQMGQEVILRCVPISNHLYFYWYRQILGQKVEFLVSFYNNEISEKSEIFDDQFSVERPDGSNFTLKIRSTKLEDSAMYFCASSVGRDYEQYFGPGTRLTVT.

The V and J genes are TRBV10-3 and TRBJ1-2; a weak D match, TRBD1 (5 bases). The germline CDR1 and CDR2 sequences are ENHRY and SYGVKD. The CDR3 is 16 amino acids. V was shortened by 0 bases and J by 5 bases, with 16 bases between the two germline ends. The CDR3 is CAISESTGGGAYGYTF. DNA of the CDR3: TGTGCCATCAGTGAGTCGACCGGGGGAGGGGCTTATGGCTACACCTTC.